These T cell receptor beta chains were read from a single sample in a study of memory CD4+ T cells and cytomegalovirus serostatus. Some clones are missing from TCRdb's copy, which holds only in-frame ones; the method was immunoSEQ multiplex PCR. Found here are about 64,000 clones, 75% to 80% of them singletons; the top ten hold around 0.81%. The specimen was memory CD4+ T cells from blood. All receptors come from an adult in good health and CMV-seronegative. CDR3s include the opening cysteine and the closing phenylalanine or tryptophan. A D gene is named only where the DNA matches it firmly. For some rows the clone size is stated as once, few or many, or as a class when expanded; others skip it.

.,TRBJ1-1,TRBD1,14,TRBV5-1,TGCGCCAGCAGCTTGGCAGGGGGACTCACTGAAGCTTTCTTT,CASSLAGGLTEAFF
.,TRBJ1-3,.,14,TRBV5-6,TGTGCCAGCAGCTTGAAAACAGCAGGAAACACCATATATTTT,CASSLKTAGNTIYF
few,TRBJ1-5,.,13,TRBV30,TGTGCCTGGAGTGTTTTGGGGAATCAGCCCCAGCATTTT,CAWSVLGNQPQHF
.,TRBJ1-5,.,16,TRBV27,TGTGCCAGCAGTCCTCTCTGGACGGCTAGCAATCAGCCCCAGCATTTT,CASSPLWTASNQPQHF
.,TRBJ1-1,TRBD1,12,TRBV5-1,TGCGCCAGCAGCCAGGGGGCCTCCCAGGCTTTCTTT,CASSQGASQAFF
.,TRBJ2-1,.,14,TRBV30,TGTGCCTGGAGTGTACCGGGGGCGCGCAATGAGCAGTTCTTC,CAWSVPGARNEQFF
.,TRBJ2-7,.,13,TRBV7-2,TGTGCCAGCAGCTTAGCTTCAGACTACGAGCAGTACTTC,CASSLASDYEQYF
.,TRBJ2-7,.,11,TRBV7-9,TGTGCCAGCAGCTGGACGGACCAGCAGTACTTC,CASSWTDQQYF
.,TRBJ2-5,TRBD2,15,TRBV19,TGTGCCAGTAGTCTCCCGGGACTAGCAATTGAGACCCAGTACTTC,CASSLPGLAIETQYF
medium-sized,TRBJ2-7,.,14,TRBV19,TGTGCCAGTAGTATATCCCCGGCAGTGGGCGAGCAGTACTTC,CASSISPAVGEQYF
.,TRBJ2-7,TRBD2,15,TRBV19,TGTGCCAGTAGTGCACCTAGCGGGGGCCACTACGAGCAGTACTTC,CASSAPSGGHYEQYF
few,TRBJ1-5,.,12,TRBV29-1,TGCAGCGTATCCGATAGCAATCAGCCCCAGCATTTT,CSVSDSNQPQHF
once,TRBJ2-1,.,12,TRBV5-6,TGTGCCAGCAGCTCGGAGGTCAATGAGCAGTTCTTC,CASSSEVNEQFF
.,TRBJ1-2,.,14,TRBV7-6,TGTGCCAGCAGCCCAACGGCTGGGTCCGTTGGCTACACCTTC,CASSPTAGSVGYTF
.,TRBJ1-2,.,15,TRBV5-1,TGCGCCAGCAGCTTGCGGGGGGCAGACAATGGGGGCTACACCTTC,CASSLRGADNGGYTF
few,TRBJ1-1,TRBD1,16,TRBV7-9,TGTGCCAGCAGCTTAGCCGGGACAGCTCTCTACACTGAAGCTTTCTTT,CASSLAGTALYTEAFF
.,TRBJ2-1,TRBD2,17,TRBV7-6,TGTGCCAGCAGCCAATTCCCTGAGGCGGGAGGGCTCAATGAGCAGTTCTTC,CASSQFPEAGGLNEQFF
.,TRBJ1-1,.,15,TRBV14,TGTGCCAGCAGCCAAGAAAGGTTCCAGTACACTGAAGCTTTCTTT,CASSQERFQYTEAFF
few,TRBJ2-1,.,15,TRBV5-1,TGCGCCAGCAGCTTTTCGTCGAGGGATAACAATGAGCAGTTCTTC,CASSFSSRDNNEQFF
.,TRBJ1-2,TRBD1,15,TRBV19,TGTGCCAGTAGAAATGGCGGGACAGGTATCTACGGCTACACCTTC,CASRNGGTGIYGYTF
.,TRBJ2-7,.,12,TRBV10-3,TGTGCCATCAGTGGGGAGGCCTACGAGCAGTACTTC,CAISGEAYEQYF
.,TRBJ2-1,.,19,TRBV5-6,TGTGCCAGCAGCACTCCCTGGGGGGCGGGAGTTGACTCCTACAATGAGCAGTTCTTC,CASSTPWGAGVDSYNEQFF
.,TRBJ1-1,.,12,TRBV10-3,TGTGCCATCAGTGGACAGAACACTGAAGCTTTCTTT,CAISGQNTEAFF
.,TRBJ2-5,TRBD1,14,TRBV5-4,TGTGCCAGCAGCTCCGGGACAGGCAAGGAGACCCAGTACTTC,CASSSGTGKETQYF
.,TRBJ2-7,TRBD1,14,TRBV27,TGTGCCAGCAGTTCCCGGGACAGGTCGTTTGAAGCGTACTTC,CASSSRDRSFEAYF
.,TRBJ1-1,TRBD1,16,TRBV7-8,TGTGCCAGCAGCCAAAGGGACAGGGACCTGAACACTGAAGCTTTCTTT,CASSQRDRDLNTEAFF
.,TRBJ2-7,TRBD2,14,TRBV9,TGTGCCAGCAGCCGGGAGGGGGGGCGCTACGAGCAGTACTTC,CASSREGGRYEQYF
.,TRBJ2-6,.,18,TRBV5-4,TGTGCCAGCAGCACAACAGGGTTGGGAGCCTCTGGGGCCAACGTCCTGACTTTC,CASSTTGLGASGANVLTF